This TCR beta chain comes out of a study of CD8 T cells in Susac syndrome. Reverse transcription of about 0.5 to 1 ug RNA used random hexamers. TCR beta CDR3 was amplified by immunoSEQ covering 54 Vbeta and 13 Jbeta. TCRdb passed the immunoSEQ multiplex PCR reads through MiXCR, listing each CDR3 protein once. Seen here are approximately 210,000 distinct CDR3 sequences, approximately 94% observed once, and the top ten hold 0.15%. The germline gives CDR1 LGHNT, CDR2 FRNRAP. This CDR3 region has 12 residues. The ends were cut back, 2 bases at V and 6 bases at J, with 7 bases in the middle. FACS was used to enrich TEMRA cells, whereas the CD8+ and CD4+ T cells were obtained by negative isolation.

The V and J genes are TRBV12-5 and TRBJ1-1; D gene unclear. The sequencing sample was made of CD4+ T cells from PBMCs. This receptor was identified in a human donor with Susac syndrome. CDR3 sequence: CASGLNDAEAFF. The CDR3 DNA is TGTGCTAGTGGTTTGAACGACGCTGAAGCTTTCTTT.